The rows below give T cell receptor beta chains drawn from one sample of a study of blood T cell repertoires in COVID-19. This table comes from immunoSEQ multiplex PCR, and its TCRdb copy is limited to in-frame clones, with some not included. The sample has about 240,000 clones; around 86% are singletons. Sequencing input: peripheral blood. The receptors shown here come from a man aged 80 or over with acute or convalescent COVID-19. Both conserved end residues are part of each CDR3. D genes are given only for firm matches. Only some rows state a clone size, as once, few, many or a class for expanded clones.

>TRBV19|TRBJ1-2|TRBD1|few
TGTGCCAGTAGTACCCGGACAGGGTCACTACGGGGACCTTATGGCTACACCTTC
CASSTRTGSLRGPYGYTF
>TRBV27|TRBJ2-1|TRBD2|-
TGTGCCAGCACTCGTGGGGCTAGCGGGGTCCGCTGGTTGTTCTTC
CASTRGASGVRWLFF
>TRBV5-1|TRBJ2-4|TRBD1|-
TGCGCCAGCAGAATATCGGGGACAGATAAAAACATTCAGTACTTC
CASRISGTDKNIQYF
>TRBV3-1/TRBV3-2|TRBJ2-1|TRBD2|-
TGTGCCAGCAGTCCCGGGACTAGCGGGCTCGATGAGCAGTTCTTC
CASSPGTSGLDEQFF
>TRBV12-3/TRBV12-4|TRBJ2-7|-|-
TGTGCCAGCAGTTTAGGACAACTTTACGAGCAGTACTTC
CASSLGQLYEQYF
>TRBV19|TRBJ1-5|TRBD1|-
TGTGCCAGCCTCGGACAGGGCGAGTTACCCCAGCATTTT
CASLGQGELPQHF
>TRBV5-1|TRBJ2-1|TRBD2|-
TGCGCCAGCAGTGTCTGGACTAGCGAATATTACAATGAGCAGTTCTTC
CASSVWTSEYYNEQFF
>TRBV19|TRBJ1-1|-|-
TGTGCCATCGGGGGGACGAACACTGAAGCTTTCTTT
CAIGGTNTEAFF
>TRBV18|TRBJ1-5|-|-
TGTGCCAGCTCACCGATCGACAGTAGAAATCAGCCCCAGCATTTT
CASSPIDSRNQPQHF
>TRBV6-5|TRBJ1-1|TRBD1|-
TGTGCCAGCAGGGGACAGGCGGGTTTGACTGAAGCTTTCTTT
CASRGQAGLTEAFF
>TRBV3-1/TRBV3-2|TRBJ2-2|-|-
TGTGCCAGCAGCCAACAAACAATAACCGGGGAGCTGTTTTTT
CASSQQTITGELFF
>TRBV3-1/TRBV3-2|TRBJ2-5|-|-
TGTGCCAGCAGCCAAGAGTTCAGGGAACGAGAGACCCAGTACTTC
CASSQEFRERETQYF
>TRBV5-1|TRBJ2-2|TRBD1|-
TGCGCCAGCAGCTTCGGGCAGGGGGCTTCGAACACCGGGGAGCTGTTTTTT
CASSFGQGASNTGELFF
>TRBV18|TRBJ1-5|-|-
TGTGCCAGCTCACCACTTTCGACAGCGGGTCAGCCCCAGCATTTT
CASSPLSTAGQPQHF
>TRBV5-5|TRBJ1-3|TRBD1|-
TGTGCCAGCAGCTTCGGGACAGCCATCTCTGGAAACACCATATATTTT
CASSFGTAISGNTIYF
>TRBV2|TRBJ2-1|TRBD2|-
TGTGCCAGCACTACTAGCGGGAGGAGCTCCTACAATGAGCAGTTCTTC
CASTTSGRSSYNEQFF
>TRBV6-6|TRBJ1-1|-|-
TGTGCCAGCAGTTACTCAGGGGGGGACACTGAAGCTTTCTTT
CASSYSGGDTEAFF
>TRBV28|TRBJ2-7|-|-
TGTGCCAGCAGTCCCGAGCCAGGGTGGCAGTACTTC
CASSPEPGWQYF
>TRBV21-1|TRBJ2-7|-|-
TGTGCCAGCATCCGGGAATCCACCTACGAGCAGTACTTC
CASIRESTYEQYF
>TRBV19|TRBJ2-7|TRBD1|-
TGTGCCAGTAGTACCGACAGGGGGAACTACGAGCAGTACTTC
CASSTDRGNYEQYF
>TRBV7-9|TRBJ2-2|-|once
TGTGCCAGCCGCGACTACTCGAACACCGGGGAGCTGTTTTTT
CASRDYSNTGELFF
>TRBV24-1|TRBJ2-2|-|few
TGTGCCACCAGCTTAGAGAACACCGGGGAGCTGTTTTTT
CATSLENTGELFF
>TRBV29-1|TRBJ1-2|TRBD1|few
TGCAGCGTTGGGAGACAGGGCGACTACACCTTC
CSVGRQGDYTF
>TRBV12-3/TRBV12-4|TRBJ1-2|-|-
TGTGCCACCCTTGACAGCACTAACTATGGCTACACCTTC
CATLDSTNYGYTF
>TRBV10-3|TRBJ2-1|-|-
TGTGCCATCAGTTCCAGCCGGGACTCCCCACGGGATGAGCAGTTCTTC
CAISSSRDSPRDEQFF
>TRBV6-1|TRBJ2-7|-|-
TGTGCCAGCAGTGAAAGAGGACAAATCTACGAGCAGTACTTC
CASSERGQIYEQYF
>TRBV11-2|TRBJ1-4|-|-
TGTGCCAGCAGCCGCCAAAGCGGGGCAACTAATGAAAAACTGTTTTTT
CASSRQSGATNEKLFF